This TCR beta chain was sequenced during a study of CD8+ T cells in alopecia areata. Indicated treatment: oral pan-JAK inhibitor, 5-10 mg twice daily. CD4+ and CD8+ T cells were sorted from PBMCs stained for CD3, CD4 and CD8. Overall study results and limits: Given one nonresponder, whether baseline CD8+ expansion relates to response remains uncertain.

CDR1 is MNHEY, CDR2 SMNVEV, per germline (reference sequence). The CDR3 has 18 residues. The V gene end was trimmed by 2 bases and the J gene end by 5 bases; junction bases not matched to a gene: 11. As regards this clone: No antigen is known for it.

cDNA prepared by RNA extraction and subsequent reverse transcription served as the template for sequencing. TCRdb keeps only in-frame clones here, not all; method: immunoSEQ multiplex PCR. This sample carries about 190,000 clones, about 60% of them seen once, and the ten largest clones take approximately 0.63%. The sequencing here drew on CD4+ T cells sorted from blood, taken at week 4, from a patient treated with tofacitinib. The receptor was isolated from a human donor with alopecia areata. The J gene is TRBJ2-5, the V gene TRBV27; 13 bases are a match to TRBD2. The CDR3 bases are TGTGCCAGCAGTTTAAGGCCCCCACTAGCGGGAGGGCGGGAGACCCAGTACTTC. Protein product: CASSLRPPLAGGRETQYF.